Only a few counts were recorded for the clone carrying this T cell receptor (beta chain). What it binds is unknown. This entry belongs to a study of T-cell memory formation after mild COVID-19. Study results and limitations: CD4+ bias marked clones expanding day 15 to 37, unlike balanced contracting clones.

TCRdb independently ran MiXCR on the 5' RACE reads; one entry per CDR3 protein. The data show about 190,000 distinct CDR3 sequences, around 19% seen once. V dropped 10 bases and J dropped 3 bases, with 10 bases sitting between them. This CDR3 is 11 amino acids long. Germline lookup yields CDR1 SEHNR and CDR2 FQNEAQ (reference sequence). V gene TRBV7-9 combines with J gene TRBJ2-7; D may be TRBD2 (6 bases). The sequenced sample consisted of PBMCs or a T cell subset sorted from them (not recorded which). The receptor comes from an adult woman who had mild COVID-19 (a few samples of this study predate the infection). Cell type and time point are not known. As DNA, the CDR3 is TGTGCCACCGGGGGATTCTACGAGCAGTACTTC. Translation gives CATGGFYEQYF.